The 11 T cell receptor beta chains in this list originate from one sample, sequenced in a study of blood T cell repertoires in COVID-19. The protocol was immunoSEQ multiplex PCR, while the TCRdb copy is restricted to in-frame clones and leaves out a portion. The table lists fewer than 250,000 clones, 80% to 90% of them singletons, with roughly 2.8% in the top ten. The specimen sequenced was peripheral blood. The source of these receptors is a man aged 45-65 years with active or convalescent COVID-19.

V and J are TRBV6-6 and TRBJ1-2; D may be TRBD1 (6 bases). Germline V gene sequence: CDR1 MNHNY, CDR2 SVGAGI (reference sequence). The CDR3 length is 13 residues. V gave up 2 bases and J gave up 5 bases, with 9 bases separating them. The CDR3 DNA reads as TGTGCCAGCAGTTACAAACAGGGATATGGCTACACCTTC. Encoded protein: CASSYKQGYGYTF.

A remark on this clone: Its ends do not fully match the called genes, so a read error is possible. The CDR3 loop reads CATSRVAGVGNSPLHF. In DNA, the CDR3 is TGTGCCACCAGTAGAGTGGCGGGGGTGGGTAATTCACCCCTCCACTTT. V is TRBV15 and J is TRBJ1-6; perhaps TRBD1 as D (5 bases). The CDR3 is made up of 16 amino acids. CDR1 and CDR2 from the germline V gene are LNHNV and YYDKDF (reference sequence). Full variable domain (missing parts from reference TRBV15 and TRBJ1-6): DAMVIQNPRYQVTQFGKPVTLSCSQTLNHNVMYWYQQKSSQAPKLLFHYYDKDFNNEADTPDNFQSRRPNTSFCFLDIRSPGLGDTAMYLCATSRVAGVGNSPLHFGNGTRLTVT.

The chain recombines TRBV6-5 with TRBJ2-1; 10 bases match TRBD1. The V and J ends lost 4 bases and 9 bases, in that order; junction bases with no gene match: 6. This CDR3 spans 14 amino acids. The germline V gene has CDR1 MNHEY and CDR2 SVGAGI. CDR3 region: CASSSRQGATEQFF. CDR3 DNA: TGTGCCAGCAGTTCTAGACAGGGGGCCACTGAGCAGTTCTTC.

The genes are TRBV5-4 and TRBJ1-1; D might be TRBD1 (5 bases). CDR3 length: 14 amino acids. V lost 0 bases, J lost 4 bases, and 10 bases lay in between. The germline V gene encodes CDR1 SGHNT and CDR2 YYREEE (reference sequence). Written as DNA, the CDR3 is TGTGCCAGCAGCTTGGATCAGGGTGTCACTGAAGCTTTCTTT. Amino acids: CASSLDQGVTEAFF.

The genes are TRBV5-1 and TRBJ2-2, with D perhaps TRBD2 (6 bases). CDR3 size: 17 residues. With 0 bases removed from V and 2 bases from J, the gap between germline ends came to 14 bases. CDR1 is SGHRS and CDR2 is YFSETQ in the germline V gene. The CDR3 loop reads CASSLEVGSGNTGELFF. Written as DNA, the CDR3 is TGCGCCAGCAGCTTGGAGGTCGGGAGTGGTAACACCGGGGAGCTGTTTTTT.

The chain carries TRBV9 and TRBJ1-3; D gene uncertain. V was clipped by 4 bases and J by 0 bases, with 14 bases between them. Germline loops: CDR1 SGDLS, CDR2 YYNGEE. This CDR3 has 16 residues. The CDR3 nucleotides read TGTGCCAGCAGCCCCCTGGGCAGAGCCTCTGGAAACACCATATATTTT. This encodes CASSPLGRASGNTIYF.

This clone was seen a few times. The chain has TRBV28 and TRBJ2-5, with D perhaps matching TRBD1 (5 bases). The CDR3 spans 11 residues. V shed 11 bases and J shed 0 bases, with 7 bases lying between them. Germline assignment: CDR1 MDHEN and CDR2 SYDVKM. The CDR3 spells CAAGYQETQYF. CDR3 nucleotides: TGTGCCGCAGGGTACCAAGAGACCCAGTACTTC.

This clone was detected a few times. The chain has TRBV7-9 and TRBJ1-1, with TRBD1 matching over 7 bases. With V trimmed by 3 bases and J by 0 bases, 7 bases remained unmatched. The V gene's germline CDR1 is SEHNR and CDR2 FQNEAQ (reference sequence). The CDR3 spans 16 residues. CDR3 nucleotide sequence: TGTGCCAGCAGCTTTTCCGGGACAGCGCTGAACACTGAAGCTTTCTTT. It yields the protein CASSFSGTALNTEAFF.

CDR3: CASSRGQAQSYNEQFF. The DNA of the CDR3 is TGTGCCAGTAGTCGAGGACAGGCTCAATCCTACAATGAGCAGTTCTTC. The V gene is TRBV19, the J gene TRBJ2-1, with TRBD1 matching 7 bases. After removal of 5 bases from V and 1 base from J, the junction contained 8 bases not matched to a gene. Per germline, CDR1 LNHDA and CDR2 SQIVND (reference sequence). This CDR3 is 16 amino acids long.

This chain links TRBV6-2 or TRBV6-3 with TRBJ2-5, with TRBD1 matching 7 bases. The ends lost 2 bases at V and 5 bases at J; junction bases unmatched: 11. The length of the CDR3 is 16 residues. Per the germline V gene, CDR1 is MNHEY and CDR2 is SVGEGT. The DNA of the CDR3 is TGTGCCAGCAGTTACCCGAGGACAGGTGCCTTGGAGACCCAGTACTTC. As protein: CASSYPRTGALETQYF.

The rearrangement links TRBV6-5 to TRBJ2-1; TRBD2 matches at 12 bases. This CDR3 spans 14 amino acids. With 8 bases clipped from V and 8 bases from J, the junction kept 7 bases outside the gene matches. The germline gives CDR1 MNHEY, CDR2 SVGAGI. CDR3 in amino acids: CASVGLAGSDEQFF. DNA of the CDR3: TGTGCCAGCGTTGGACTAGCGGGGTCGGATGAGCAGTTCTTC.